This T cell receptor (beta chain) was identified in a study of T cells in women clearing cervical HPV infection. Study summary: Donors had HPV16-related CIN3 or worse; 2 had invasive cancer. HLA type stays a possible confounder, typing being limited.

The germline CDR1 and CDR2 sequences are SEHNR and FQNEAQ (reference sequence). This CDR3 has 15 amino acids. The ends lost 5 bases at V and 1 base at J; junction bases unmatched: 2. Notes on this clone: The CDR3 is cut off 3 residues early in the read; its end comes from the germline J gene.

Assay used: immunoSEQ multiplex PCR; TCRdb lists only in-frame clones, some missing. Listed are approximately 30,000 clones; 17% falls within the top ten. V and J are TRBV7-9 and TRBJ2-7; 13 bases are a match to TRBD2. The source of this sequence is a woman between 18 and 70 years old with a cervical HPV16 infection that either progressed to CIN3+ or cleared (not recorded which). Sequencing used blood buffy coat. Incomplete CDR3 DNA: TGTGCCAGCAGCGAACTAGCGGGAGGGTCCTACGAG. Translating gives CASSELAGGSYE. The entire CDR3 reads CASSELAGGSYEQYF.